Sequencing of this TCR beta chain was carried out in a study of blood T cell repertoires in COVID-19. The wider study: The origin of the acute and convalescent COVID-19 samples was the United States, Italy and Spain. Sample material is recorded as cDNA or gDNA derived from T cells, B-cell-depleted T cells, or PBMCs.

After removal of 5 bases from V and 4 bases from J, the junction contained 7 bases not matched to a gene. This CDR3 has 14 amino acids. Germline V gives CDR1 MNHEY, CDR2 SMNVEV (reference sequence). In the authors' workflow: Estimates of nucleated cell counts were drawn from the amplification of reference gene primers. The table came from immunoSEQ multiplex PCR; TCRdb's copy has only in-frame clones and leaves some out. V and J calls and clone size are given by that table; D and trimming were obtained from the DNA. The data hold 13,000 to 15,000 clones, with roughly 89% observed a single time. The sample comprised peripheral blood. This TCR derives from a human donor in a cohort sampled during active COVID-19. The V gene is TRBV27, the J gene TRBJ1-1; TRBD1 agrees at 7 bases. CDR3 sequence (DNA): TGTGCCAGCAGTGCTAGACAGGGAATCACTGAAGCTTTCTTT. It codes for CASSARQGITEAFF.